This T cell receptor (beta chain) came from a study of cytomegalovirus exposure and HLA in healthy donors. PCR involved 60 Vbeta and 13 Jbeta primers. Here immunoSEQ multiplex PCR was the method, and the copy in TCRdb shows in-frame clones only, minus some. This repertoire includes approximately 110,000 clones. With 5 bases clipped from V and 7 bases from J, the junction kept 8 bases outside the gene matches. The CDR3 loop spans 16 amino acids. Germline V gene data show CDR1 as MNHEY and CDR2 as SMNVEV (reference sequence). The study's findings and limits: The authors later linked a missense DCLRE1C variant to TCR beta V- and J-gene trimming.

About this clone itself: The target antigen is unknown.

This TCR derives from a man aged 35 to 55 in good health and CMV-seronegative. V usage is TRBV27 and J usage is TRBJ2-1, with 13 bases fitting TRBD2. The sample comprised PBMCs. CDR3 loop: CASSRQLAGGLNEQFF. The DNA of the CDR3 is TGTGCCAGCAGTCGCCAACTAGCGGGGGGGCTTAATGAGCAGTTCTTC.